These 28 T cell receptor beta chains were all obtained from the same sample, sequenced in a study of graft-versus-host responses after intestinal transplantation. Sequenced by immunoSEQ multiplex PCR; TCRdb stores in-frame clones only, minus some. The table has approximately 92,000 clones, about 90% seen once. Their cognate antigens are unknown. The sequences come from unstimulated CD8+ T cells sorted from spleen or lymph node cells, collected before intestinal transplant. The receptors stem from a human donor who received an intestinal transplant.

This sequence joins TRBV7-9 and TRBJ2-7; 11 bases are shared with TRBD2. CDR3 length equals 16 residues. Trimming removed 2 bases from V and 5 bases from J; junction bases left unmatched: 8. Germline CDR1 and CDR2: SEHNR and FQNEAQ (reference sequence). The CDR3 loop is CASSLPASGGPDEQYF. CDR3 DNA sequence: TGTGCCAGCAGCTTACCGGCTAGCGGGGGGCCGGACGAGCAGTACTTC.

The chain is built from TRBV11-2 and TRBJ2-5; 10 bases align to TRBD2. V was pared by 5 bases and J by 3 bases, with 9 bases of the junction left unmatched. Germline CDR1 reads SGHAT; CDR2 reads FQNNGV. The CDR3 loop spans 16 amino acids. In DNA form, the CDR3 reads TGTGCCAGCAGCCCAGAGATCCTAGCGGGAGAAGAGACCCAGTACTTC. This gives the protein CASSPEILAGEETQYF.

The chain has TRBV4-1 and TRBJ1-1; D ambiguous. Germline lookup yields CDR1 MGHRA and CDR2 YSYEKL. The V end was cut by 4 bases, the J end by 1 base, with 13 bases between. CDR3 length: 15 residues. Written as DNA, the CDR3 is TGCGCCAGCAGCCCTCGCTGGTTCCAGAACACTGAAGCTTTCTTT. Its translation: CASSPRWFQNTEAFF.

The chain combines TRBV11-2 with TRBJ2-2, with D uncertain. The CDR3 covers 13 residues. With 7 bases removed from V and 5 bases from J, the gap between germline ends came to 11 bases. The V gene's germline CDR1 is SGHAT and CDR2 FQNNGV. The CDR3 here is CASIPDVTGELFF. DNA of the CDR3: TGTGCCAGCATCCCCGACGTGACCGGGGAGCTGTTTTTT.

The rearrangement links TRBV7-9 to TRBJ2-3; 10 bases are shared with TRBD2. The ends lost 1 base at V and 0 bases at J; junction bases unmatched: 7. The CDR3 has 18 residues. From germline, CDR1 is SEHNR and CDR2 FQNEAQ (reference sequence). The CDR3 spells CASSLESGRALSTDTQYF. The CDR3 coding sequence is TGTGCCAGCAGCTTAGAGAGCGGGAGGGCCCTTAGCACAGATACGCAGTATTTT.

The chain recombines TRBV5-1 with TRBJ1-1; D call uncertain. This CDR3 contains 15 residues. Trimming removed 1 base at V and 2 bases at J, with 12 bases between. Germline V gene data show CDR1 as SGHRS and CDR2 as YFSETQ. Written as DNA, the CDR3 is TGCGCCAGCAGCTTGCCAGGAGAGAGTAACACTGAAGCTTTCTTT. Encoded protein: CASSLPGESNTEAFF.

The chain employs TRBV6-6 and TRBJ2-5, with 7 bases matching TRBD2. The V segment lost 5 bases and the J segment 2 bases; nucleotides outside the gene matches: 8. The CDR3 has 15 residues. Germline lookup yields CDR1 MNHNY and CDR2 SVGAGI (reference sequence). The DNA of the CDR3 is TGTGCCAGCAGTCGATCCGGGACTATTCAAGAGACCCAGTACTTC. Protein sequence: CASSRSGTIQETQYF.

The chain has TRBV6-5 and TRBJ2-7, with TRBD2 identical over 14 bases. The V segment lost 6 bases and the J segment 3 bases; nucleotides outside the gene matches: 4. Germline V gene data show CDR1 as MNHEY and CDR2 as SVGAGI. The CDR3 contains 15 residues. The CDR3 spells CASSGLAGGFYEQYF. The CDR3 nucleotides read TGTGCCAGCAGCGGACTAGCGGGGGGATTCTACGAGCAGTACTTC.

In DNA, the CDR3 is TGTGCCAGCAGCCACCCGACTAGCGGGCACACAGATACGCAGTATTTT. The encoded protein is CASSHPTSGHTDTQYF. The chain recombines TRBV28 with TRBJ2-3; 10 bases align to TRBD2. CDR3 size: 16 residues. CDR1 and CDR2 from the germline V gene are MDHEN and SYDVKM. With V trimmed by 6 bases and J by 2 bases, 8 bases remained unmatched. The full variable domain, its missing parts supplied by reference TRBV28 and TRBJ2-3, is DVKVTQSSRYLVKRTGEKVFLECVQDMDHENMFWYRQDPGLGLRLIYFSYDVKMKEKGDIPEGYSVSREKKERFSLILESASTNQTSMYLCASSHPTSGHTDTQYFGPGTRLTVL.

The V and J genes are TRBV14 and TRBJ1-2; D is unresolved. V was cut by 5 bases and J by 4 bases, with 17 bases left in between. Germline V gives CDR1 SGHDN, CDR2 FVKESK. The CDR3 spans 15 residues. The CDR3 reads CASSKIGSSLYGYTF. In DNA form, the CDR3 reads TGTGCCAGCAGCAAAATCGGGAGTTCGCTCTATGGCTACACCTTC.

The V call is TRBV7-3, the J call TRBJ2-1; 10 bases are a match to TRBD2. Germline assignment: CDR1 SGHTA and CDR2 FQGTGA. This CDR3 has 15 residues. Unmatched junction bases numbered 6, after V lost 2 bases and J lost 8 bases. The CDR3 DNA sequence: TGTGCCAGCAGCTTATTAAGCGGGGGGGTAGATGAGCAGTTCTTC. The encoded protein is CASSLLSGGVDEQFF.

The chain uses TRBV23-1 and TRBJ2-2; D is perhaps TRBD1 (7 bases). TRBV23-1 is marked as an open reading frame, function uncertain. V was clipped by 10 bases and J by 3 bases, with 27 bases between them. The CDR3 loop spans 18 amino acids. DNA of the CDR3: TGCGCCATCCCCAGTTCCCACTACAGGGGCGGGGACACCGGGGAGCTGTTTTTT. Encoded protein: CAIPSSHYRGGDTGELFF.

DNA for the CDR3: TGTGCCAGTAGTATAGGCCCGACAGGGGACGAGCAGTACTTC. This translates into CASSIGPTGDEQYF. The V call is TRBV19, the J call TRBJ2-7; 8 bases match TRBD1. CDR3 length: 14 residues. The V gene's germline CDR1 is LNHDA and CDR2 SQIVND (reference sequence). V lost 1 base to trimming and J lost 5 bases; unmatched junction nucleotides: 4.

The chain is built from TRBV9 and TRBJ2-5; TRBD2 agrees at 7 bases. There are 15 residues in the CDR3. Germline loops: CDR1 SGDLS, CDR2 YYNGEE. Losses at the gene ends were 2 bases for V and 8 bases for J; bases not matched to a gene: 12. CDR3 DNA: TGTGCCAGCAGCGTGGGGGGGAGTCCCCTTGAAACCCAGTACTTC. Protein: CASSVGGSPLETQYF.

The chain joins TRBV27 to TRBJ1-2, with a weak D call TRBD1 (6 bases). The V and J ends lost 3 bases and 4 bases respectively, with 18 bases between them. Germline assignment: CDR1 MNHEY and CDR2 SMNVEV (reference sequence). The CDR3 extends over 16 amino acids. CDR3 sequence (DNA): TGTGCCAGCAGTTTTGTATCTGGGGGAGGGGGCTATGGCTACACCTTC. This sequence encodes CASSFVSGGGGYGYTF.

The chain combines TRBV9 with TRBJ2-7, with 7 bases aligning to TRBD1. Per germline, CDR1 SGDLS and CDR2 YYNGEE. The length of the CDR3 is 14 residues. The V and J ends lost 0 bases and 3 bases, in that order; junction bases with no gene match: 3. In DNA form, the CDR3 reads TGTGCCAGCAGCGTAGGGGGACAGCTCTACGAGCAGTACTTC. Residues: CASSVGGQLYEQYF.

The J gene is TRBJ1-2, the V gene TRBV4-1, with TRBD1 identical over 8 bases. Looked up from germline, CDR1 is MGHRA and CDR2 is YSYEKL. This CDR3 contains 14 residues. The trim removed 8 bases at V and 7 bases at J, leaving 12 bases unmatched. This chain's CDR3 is CASAPGQGDVGYTF. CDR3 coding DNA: TGCGCCAGCGCTCCAGGACAGGGAGATGTTGGCTACACCTTC.

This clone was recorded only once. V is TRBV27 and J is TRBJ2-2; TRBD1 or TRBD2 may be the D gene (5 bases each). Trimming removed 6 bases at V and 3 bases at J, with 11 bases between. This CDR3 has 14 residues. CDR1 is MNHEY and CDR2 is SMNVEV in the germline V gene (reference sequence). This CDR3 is CASSRDGDTGELFF. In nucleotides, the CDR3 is TGTGCCAGCAGCCGGGACGGAGACACCGGGGAGCTGTTTTTT.

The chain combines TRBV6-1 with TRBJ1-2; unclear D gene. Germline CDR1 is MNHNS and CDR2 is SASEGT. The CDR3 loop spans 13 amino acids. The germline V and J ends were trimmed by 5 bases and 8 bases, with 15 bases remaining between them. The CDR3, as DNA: TGTGCCAGCAGTTCAGGCCTAGGGAGAGGCTACACCTTC. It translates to CASSSGLGRGYTF.

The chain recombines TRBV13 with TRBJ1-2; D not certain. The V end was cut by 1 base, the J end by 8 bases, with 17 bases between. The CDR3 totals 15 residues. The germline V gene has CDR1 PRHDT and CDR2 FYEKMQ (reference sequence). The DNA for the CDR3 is TGTGCCAGCAGCTTAGAGCAGACGAAACTTGGGGGCTACACCTTC. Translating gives CASSLEQTKLGGYTF. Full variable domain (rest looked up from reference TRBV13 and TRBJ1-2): AAGVIQSPRHLIKEKRETATLKCYPIPRHDTVYWYQQGPGQDPQFLISFYEKMQSDKGSIPDRFSAQQFSDYHSELNMSSLELGDSALYFCASSLEQTKLGGYTFGSGTRLTVV.

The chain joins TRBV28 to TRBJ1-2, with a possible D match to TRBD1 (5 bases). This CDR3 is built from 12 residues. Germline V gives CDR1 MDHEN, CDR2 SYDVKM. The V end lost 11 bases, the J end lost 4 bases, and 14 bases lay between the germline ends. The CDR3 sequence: CAGGGQIYGYTF. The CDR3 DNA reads TGTGCCGGGGGAGGGCAAATCTATGGCTACACCTTC.

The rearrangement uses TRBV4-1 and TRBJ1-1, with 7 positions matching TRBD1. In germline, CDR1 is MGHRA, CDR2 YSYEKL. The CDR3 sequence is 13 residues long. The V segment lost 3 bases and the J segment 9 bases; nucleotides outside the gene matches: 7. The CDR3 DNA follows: TGCGCCAGCAGCCACGCAAGGGGGCAGCAAGCTTTCTTT. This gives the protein CASSHARGQQAFF.

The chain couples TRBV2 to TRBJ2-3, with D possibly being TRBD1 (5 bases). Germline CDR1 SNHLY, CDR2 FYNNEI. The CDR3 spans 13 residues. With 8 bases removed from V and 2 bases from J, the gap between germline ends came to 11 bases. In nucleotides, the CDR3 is TGTGCCAGCCCTTTGGGGCCCACAGATACGCAGTATTTT. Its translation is CASPLGPTDTQYF.

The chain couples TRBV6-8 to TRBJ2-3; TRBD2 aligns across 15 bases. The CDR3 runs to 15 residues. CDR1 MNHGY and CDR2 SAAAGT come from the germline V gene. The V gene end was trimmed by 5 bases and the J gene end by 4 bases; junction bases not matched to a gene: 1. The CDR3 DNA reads TGTGCCAGCAGTGGACTAGCGGGAGGGCCAGATACGCAGTATTTT. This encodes CASSGLAGGPDTQYF.

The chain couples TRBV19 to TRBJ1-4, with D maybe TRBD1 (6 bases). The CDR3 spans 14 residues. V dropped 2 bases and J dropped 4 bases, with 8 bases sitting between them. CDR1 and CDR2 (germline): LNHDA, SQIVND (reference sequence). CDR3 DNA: TGTGCCAGTAGTATATGGGGGCTTAATGAAAAACTGTTTTTT. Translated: CASSIWGLNEKLFF.

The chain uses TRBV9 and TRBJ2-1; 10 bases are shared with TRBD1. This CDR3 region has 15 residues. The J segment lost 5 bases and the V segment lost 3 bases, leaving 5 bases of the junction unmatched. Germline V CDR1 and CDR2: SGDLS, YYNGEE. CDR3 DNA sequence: TGTGCCAGCAGCGCCTTCGGGACAGGGGACAATGAGCAGTTCTTC. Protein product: CASSAFGTGDNEQFF.

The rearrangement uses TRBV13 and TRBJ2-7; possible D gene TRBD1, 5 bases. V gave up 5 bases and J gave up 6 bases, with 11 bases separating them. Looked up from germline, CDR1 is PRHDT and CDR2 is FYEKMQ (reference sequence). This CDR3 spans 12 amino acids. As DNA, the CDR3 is TGTGCCAGCAGCAATACAGGCACCGAGCAGTACTTC. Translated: CASSNTGTEQYF.

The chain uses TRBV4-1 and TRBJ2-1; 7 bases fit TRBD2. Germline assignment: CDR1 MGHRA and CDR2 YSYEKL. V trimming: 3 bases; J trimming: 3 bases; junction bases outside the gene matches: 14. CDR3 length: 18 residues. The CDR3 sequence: CASSHFSSSLADYNEQFF. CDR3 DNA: TGCGCCAGCAGCCATTTCAGTAGTAGCCTAGCGGACTACAATGAGCAGTTCTTC.